The entry below describes one T cell receptor (beta chain). The antigen is unknown. Among the 120 subjects of the validation cohort, separate from the roughly 700-subject first cohort, were the donors. This entry comes from a study of cytomegalovirus exposure and HLA in healthy donors. General study findings and limits: Researchers catalogued roughly 170 TCR beta chains as cytomegalovirus-associated. The CMV antigen specificity of a few CMV-associated chains was confirmed through in vitro analysis.

TCRdb's table, derived via immunoSEQ multiplex PCR, lists solely in-frame clones and lacks some. Here the sample spans some 130,000 clones, about nine tenths being singletons. Germline lookup yields CDR1 SGDLS and CDR2 YYNGEE. The CDR3 has 15 amino acids. Trimming took off 4 bases at V and 8 bases at J, with 16 bases between the two ends. The sequence was obtained from a young man in good health and CMV-seronegative. The sequenced material came from PBMCs. The chain uses TRBV9 and TRBJ1-6, with a tentative D call TRBD1 (6 bases). CDR3 nucleotide sequence: TGTGCCAGCAGCCCAACAGGACAGAAAGATTCACCCCTCCACTTT. This sequence encodes CASSPTGQKDSPLHF. The variable domain in full, completed from reference TRBV9 and TRBJ1-6, reads DSGVTQTPKHLITATGQRVTLRCSPRSGDLSVYWYQQSLDQGLQFLIQYYNGEERAKGNILERFSAQQFPDLHSELNLSSLELGDSALYFCASSPTGQKDSPLHFGNGTRLTVT.